This T cell receptor beta chain originates from a study of T cell clusters in autoimmune cytopenias. Each sample's input was 200 to 250 ng genomic DNA, some 40,000 genome equivalents. The length of the CDR3 is 15 residues. From germline, CDR1 is DFQATT and CDR2 SNEGSKA (reference sequence). One tube held mixed TRB-A and TRB-B primer pools for touch-down PCR. TCRdb reanalyzed the multiplex PCR reads and collapses them to one entry per CDR3 protein, without DNA. The table for this sample gives 7,700 or so distinct CDR3 sequences. This receptor was identified in a human donor with an autoimmune cytopenia or autoimmune hepatitis (not recorded which). Sequencing was done on a sample of peripheral blood. The rearrangement uses TRBV20-1 and TRBJ2-1. The CDR3 loop is CSAREPGVSAHEQFF.